One and the same sample provided the 32 T cell receptor beta chains below, sequenced in a study of low-dose radiotherapy and immunotherapy resistance in tumors. TRAV and TRBV primers primed cDNA for both TCRalpha and TCRbeta. For amplifying TCRs, the PCR ran for about 20 cycles with Phusion, which was used together with a constant-region primer and the adapter on the V primers. TCRdb re-derived calls from the reads in MiXCR, one entry per CDR3 protein. The data show 14,000 to 15,000 distinct CDR3 sequences, roughly half seen once. All receptors derive from a human donor with advanced metastatic prostate, ovarian, gallbladder or colorectal cancer (not recorded which). This table probably holds off-target reads from a library built for another chain.

The V and J genes are TRBV28 and TRBJ2-5, with D tentatively TRBD1 (5 bases). The ends were cut back, 10 bases at V and 5 bases at J, with 20 bases in the middle. CDR3 length: 14 amino acids. The germline CDR1 and CDR2 sequences are MDHEN and SYDVKM. The CDR3 spells CATGLDMGRETQYF. CDR3 nucleotides: TGTGCCACGGGCTTGGACATGGGGCGGGAGACCCAGTACTTC.

This clonotype was detected only once. The V gene is TRBV5-4, the J gene TRBJ2-2; 8 nucleotides line up with TRBD1. The CDR3 contains 16 residues. V gave up 6 bases and J gave up 0 bases; unmatched junction bases: 7. The germline gives CDR1 SGHNT, CDR2 YYREEE (reference sequence). This CDR3 is CASTRQGPSNTGELFF. Here the CDR3 DNA reads TGTGCCAGCACCCGACAGGGGCCGTCGAACACCGGGGAGCTGTTTTTT.

This clonotype was detected a few times. The genes are TRBV12-3 or TRBV12-4 and TRBJ2-7, with 9 bases lining up with TRBD1. V was clipped by 7 bases and J by 5 bases; unmatched bases: 9. This CDR3 has 14 amino acids. The CDR3 sequence is CASTYGQGNHEQYF. CDR3 nucleotides: TGTGCCAGCACCTATGGACAGGGGAACCACGAGCAGTACTTC.

This clonotype was recorded a few times. This chain uses TRBV12-3 or TRBV12-4 with TRBJ2-6; D is unresolved. The CDR3 has 13 residues. Trimming shortened V by 6 bases and J by 4 bases, and 7 bases separated the two germline ends. CDR3 nucleotide sequence: TGTGCCAGCAGCCCCTCCGGGGCCAACGTCCTGACTTTC. Translating it yields CASSPSGANVLTF.

J is TRBJ2-1 and V is TRBV7-9; 9 positions match TRBD1. Germline V gene lookup returns CDR1 SEHNR and CDR2 FQNEAQ (reference sequence). The CDR3 has 15 residues. Trimming took 1 base from V and 5 from J; bases not matched to a gene: 3. The CDR3 sequence is CASSLEQGAHNEQFF. As DNA, the CDR3 is TGTGCCAGCAGCTTAGAACAGGGGGCCCACAATGAGCAGTTCTTC.

The CDR3 region has the DNA TGTGCCAGCTCACCACGGGGAACAGCCAGGGAGACCCAGTACTTC. Protein sequence: CASSPRGTARETQYF. J is TRBJ2-5 and V is TRBV18; no definite D call. Per germline, CDR1 KGHSH and CDR2 LQKENI. This CDR3 has 15 amino acids. V was cut by 1 base and J by 5 bases, with 14 bases left in between.

The genes are TRBV28 and TRBJ2-5; D uncertain. Trimming took 2 bases from V and 6 from J, leaving 7 bases between them. The CDR3 loop spans 12 amino acids. Germline V gene sequence: CDR1 MDHEN, CDR2 SYDVKM. The CDR3 nucleotides read TGTGCCAGCAGTTTACCGCAGAAGACCCAGTACTTC. It yields the protein CASSLPQKTQYF.

The chain joins TRBV14 to TRBJ1-1, with D possibly matching TRBD1 (5 bases). The CDR3 totals 17 residues. The germline V gene encodes CDR1 SGHDN and CDR2 FVKESK. The V and J ends lost 1 base and 3 bases respectively, with 18 bases between them. The CDR3 is CASSQGHRWGRDTEAFF. The CDR3 region has the DNA TGTGCCAGCAGCCAAGGCCACCGATGGGGGAGGGACACTGAAGCTTTCTTT. The full variable domain, in which reference TRBV14 and TRBJ1-1 provide the parts outside the CDR3, is EAGVTQFPSHSVIEKGQTVTLRCDPISGHDNLYWYRRVMGKEIKFLLHFVKESKQDESGMPNNRFLAERTGGTYSTLKVQPAELEDSGVYFCASSQGHRWGRDTEAFFGQGTRLTVV.

The chain links TRBV12-3 or TRBV12-4 to TRBJ2-2; D possibly corresponds to TRBD2 (5 bases). V was trimmed by 6 bases and J by 6 bases, leaving 11 bases between them. The CDR3 is made up of 13 amino acids. CDR3 DNA: TGTGCCAGCAGCGCCGCACTAGCCGGGGAGCTGTTTTTT. Amino acids: CASSAALAGELFF.

This rearrangement joins TRBV19 to TRBJ2-7, with 7 nucleotides matching TRBD1. The CDR3 covers 15 residues. Germline loops: CDR1 LNHDA, CDR2 SQIVND (reference sequence). V lost 6 bases and J lost 4; bases outside the gene matches: 12. The CDR3 sequence is CASSTPGDSRYEQYF. The CDR3 DNA follows: TGTGCCAGTAGCACACCCGGGGACAGTAGGTACGAGCAGTACTTC. Full variable domain (outside the CDR3, taken from reference TRBV19 and TRBJ2-7): DGGITQSPKYLFRKEGQNVTLSCEQNLNHDAMYWYRQDPGQGLRLIYYSQIVNDFQKGDIAEGYSVSREKKESFPLTVTSAQKNPTAFYLCASSTPGDSRYEQYFGPGTRLTVT.

A single count supports this clonotype. J is TRBJ1-5 and V is TRBV12-3 or TRBV12-4, with D perhaps matching TRBD1 (5 bases). The CDR3 is 16 residues long. V gave up 6 bases and J gave up 2 bases, with 17 bases separating them. The CDR3 loop reads CASSLGRQLGNQPQHF. Here the CDR3 DNA reads TGTGCCAGCAGCTTGGGGCGACAGCTAGGCAATCAGCCCCAGCATTTT.

This clonotype was observed a handful of times. The chain couples TRBV20-1 to TRBJ2-2, with D maybe TRBD1 (5 bases). With 0 bases removed from V and 0 bases from J, the gap between germline ends came to 8 bases. CDR1 and CDR2 (germline): DFQATT, SNEGSKA (reference sequence). CDR3 length equals 15 residues. CDR3 residues: CSAREDNANTGELFF. In DNA, the CDR3 is TGCAGTGCTAGAGAGGACAACGCGAACACCGGGGAGCTGTTTTTT.

V and J are TRBV30 and TRBJ2-1; TRBD2 is a possible D gene (6 bases). Trimming took 3 bases from V and 1 from J, leaving 19 bases between them. CDR3 length: 17 amino acids. Germline V CDR1 and CDR2: GTSNPN, SVGIG (reference sequence). This chain's CDR3 is CAWRDPSGRTSYNEQFF. DNA of the CDR3: TGTGCCTGGAGAGATCCCAGCGGGCGGACTTCCTACAATGAGCAGTTCTTC. Full variable domain (rest looked up from reference TRBV30 and TRBJ2-1): SQTIHQWPATLVQPVGSPLSLECTVEGTSNPNLYWYRQAAGRGLQLLFYSVGIGQISSEVPQNLSASRPQDRQFILSSKKLLLSDSGFYLCAWRDPSGRTSYNEQFFGPGTRLTVL.

Only a few counts were recorded for this clonotype. J is TRBJ2-5 and V is TRBV5-4; TRBD1 might be the D (6 bases). The CDR3 loop spans 13 amino acids. V lost 3 bases and J lost 3, with 9 bases in between. CDR1 is SGHNT, CDR2 YYREEE, per germline (reference sequence). The chain's CDR3 is CASSSGQKETQYF. DNA for the CDR3: TGTGCCAGCAGCTCCGGACAGAAAGAGACCCAGTACTTC.

This clonotype is medium-sized (0.01 to 0.1%) by share. The chain couples TRBV28 to TRBJ2-3; 7 bases are shared with TRBD1. The CDR3 is made up of 15 amino acids. CDR1 is MDHEN and CDR2 is SYDVKM in the germline V gene. The junction had 10 bases not matched to a gene; V was cut back by 10 bases and J by 0 bases. The CDR3 reads CAIQPPGGSTDTQYF. As DNA, the CDR3 is TGTGCCATCCAACCCCCAGGGGGTAGCACAGATACGCAGTATTTT.

The rearrangement joins TRBV3-1 to TRBJ2-5, with 8 bases identical to TRBD1. The trim removed 0 bases at V and 5 bases at J, leaving 11 bases unmatched. The CDR3 is made up of 17 amino acids. Per the germline V gene, CDR1 is LGHDT and CDR2 is YNNKEL (reference sequence). CDR3 sequence: CASSQDLGQGARETQYF. As DNA, the CDR3 is TGTGCCAGCAGCCAAGATCTAGGGCAGGGGGCGAGGGAGACCCAGTACTTC.

This clonotype showed up just once. This chain connects TRBV19 to TRBJ2-2; the match to TRBD1 covers 10 bases. The CDR3 extends over 15 amino acids. Germline V gene lookup returns CDR1 LNHDA and CDR2 SQIVND (reference sequence). V shed 3 bases and J 6 bases; nucleotides not matched to a gene: 4. The CDR3 bases are TGTGCCAGTAGTATTGGGACAGGGGTCCCCGGGGAGCTGTTTTTT. Translated, it gives CASSIGTGVPGELFF.

This clonotype is termed medium-sized. J is TRBJ2-2 and V is TRBV5-4; TRBD2 agrees at 13 bases. With 4 bases clipped from V and 4 bases from J, the junction kept 7 bases outside the gene matches. The CDR3 spans 17 residues. Germline-derived CDR1 and CDR2 are SGHNT and YYREEE (reference sequence). This CDR3 is CASSRGLAGESTGELFF. CDR3 in DNA: TGTGCCAGCAGCCGAGGACTAGCGGGAGAGTCCACCGGGGAGCTGTTTTTT.

The chain recombines TRBV5-5 with TRBJ2-1, with 7 bases matching TRBD2. The CDR3 is 13 residues long. Germline V gene sequence: CDR1 SGHKS, CDR2 YYEKEE (reference sequence). With V trimmed by 5 bases and J by 6 bases, 5 bases remained unmatched. The CDR3 sequence: CASRASGGNEQFF. The CDR3 DNA is TGTGCCAGCAGGGCTAGCGGTGGCAATGAGCAGTTCTTC. Complete variable domain (other parts from reference TRBV5-5 and TRBJ2-1): DAGVTQSPTHLIKTRGQQVTLRCSPISGHKSVSWYQQVLGQGPQFIFQYYEKEERGRGNFPDRFSARQFPNYSSELNVNALLLGDSALYLCASRASGGNEQFFGPGTRLTVL.

V usage is TRBV28 and J usage is TRBJ2-3, with 12 bases fitting TRBD2. The CDR3 covers 17 residues. Trimming at V came to 5 bases and at J to 7 bases, leaving 13 bases not matched to a gene. From germline, CDR1 is MDHEN and CDR2 SYDVKM. Here the CDR3 reads CASSQLSSGRARNTQYF. The CDR3 DNA sequence: TGTGCCAGCAGTCAACTATCTAGCGGGAGGGCGAGAAATACGCAGTATTTT.

This clonotype was recorded a few times. The chain carries TRBV12-3 or TRBV12-4 and TRBJ2-2, with 14 bases matching TRBD2. V was pared by 3 bases and J by 6 bases, with 6 bases of the junction left unmatched. This CDR3 region has 17 residues. The CDR3 sequence is CASSFLTSGRAAGELFF. CDR3 DNA: TGTGCCAGCAGTTTTTTGACTAGCGGGAGGGCCGCCGGGGAGCTGTTTTTT.

The chain combines TRBV28 with TRBJ1-6; no definite D call. Germline CDR1 is MDHEN and CDR2 is SYDVKM. This CDR3 spans 12 amino acids. V shed 2 bases and J shed 10 bases, with 6 bases lying between them. CDR3 nucleotide sequence: TGTGCCAGCAGTTTAGTTACATCACCCCTCCACTTT. The encoded protein is CASSLVTSPLHF.

V and J are TRBV5-6 and TRBJ2-2; tentative D call: TRBD2 (6 bases). This CDR3 has 13 amino acids. Per germline, CDR1 SGHDT and CDR2 YYEEEE. V was trimmed by 4 bases and J by 5 bases, leaving 9 bases between them. The CDR3 here is CASSRGDTGELFF. The CDR3 nucleotides are TGTGCCAGCAGCCGCGGGGATACCGGGGAGCTGTTTTTT.

The genes are TRBV6-6 and TRBJ1-3, with TRBD1 matching 8 bases. V gave up 6 bases and J gave up 8 bases; unmatched junction bases: 6. The CDR3 is made up of 13 amino acids. Per the germline V gene, CDR1 is MNHNY and CDR2 is SVGAGI (reference sequence). CDR3 sequence (DNA): TGTGCCAGCAGGAACAGGGGGGCATACACCATATATTTT. Protein: CASRNRGAYTIYF.

The chain carries TRBV7-9 and TRBJ2-1; 7 bases are a match to TRBD2. The CDR3 is 11 residues long. Germline CDR1 and CDR2: SEHNR and FQNEAQ (reference sequence). The junction had 3 bases not matched to a gene; V was cut back by 5 bases and J by 11 bases. DNA for the CDR3: TGTGCCAGCAGCACCGGGACTAAGCAGTTCTTC. The encoded protein is CASSTGTKQFF.

This clonotype was picked up a small number of times. The DNA of the CDR3 is TGTGCCAGCAGTTACGTGGAGAACACTGAAGCTTTCTTT. This gives the protein CASSYVENTEAFF. The chain links TRBV6-2 or TRBV6-3 to TRBJ1-1; the D is unclear. This CDR3 has 13 residues. Germline assignment: CDR1 MNHEY and CDR2 SVGEGT. V lost 2 bases and J lost 1, with 5 bases in between.

This clonotype was seen a handful of times. The chain combines TRBV7-3 with TRBJ2-4; a possible D gene is TRBD2 (5 bases). This CDR3 spans 15 amino acids. V gave up 2 bases and J gave up 5 bases, with 13 bases separating them. The germline V gene has CDR1 SGHTA and CDR2 FQGTGA. This CDR3 is CASSLSGGGQNIQYF. The CDR3 nucleotides are TGTGCCAGCAGCTTATCCGGCGGAGGCCAAAACATTCAGTACTTC. The whole variable domain, filled in from reference TRBV7-3 and TRBJ2-4, reads GAGVSQTPSNKVTEKGKYVELRCDPISGHTALYWYRQSLGQGPEFLIYFQGTGAADDSGLPNDRFFAVRPEGSVSTLKIQRTERGDSAVYLCASSLSGGGQNIQYFGAGTRLSVL.

This clonotype was counted between two and nine times. The gene calls are TRBV7-2 and TRBJ2-1; D may be TRBD2 (5 bases). Germline V CDR1 and CDR2: SGHTA, FQGNSA. The CDR3 extends over 13 amino acids. Trimming took off 3 bases at V and 6 bases at J, with 9 bases between the two ends. The CDR3 sequence: CASSFSGLNEQFF. CDR3 coding DNA: TGTGCCAGCAGCTTCTCCGGACTCAATGAGCAGTTCTTC.

The rearrangement uses TRBV20-1 and TRBJ1-3; 7 nucleotides match TRBD1. The ends lost 3 bases at V and 4 bases at J; junction bases unmatched: 3. The CDR3 is 13 amino acids. Germline V gene data show CDR1 as DFQATT and CDR2 as SNEGSKA (reference sequence). The CDR3 sequence is CSASGQVGNTIYF. The CDR3 nucleotides are TGCAGTGCTAGCGGACAGGTCGGAAACACCATATATTTT.

V usage is TRBV18 and J usage is TRBJ1-1, with no clear D. The CDR3 has 13 amino acids. Between the trimmed V and J ends, which lost 3 bases and 1 base, there was a span of 6 bases. The germline CDR1 and CDR2 sequences are KGHSH and LQKENI. The CDR3 DNA follows: TGTGCCAGCTCACCGTCGGGGAACACTGAAGCTTTCTTT. Its protein is CASSPSGNTEAFF.

This clonotype was detected only a few times. The chain links TRBV11-2 to TRBJ2-7; unclear D gene. There are 15 residues in the CDR3. The germline gives CDR1 SGHAT, CDR2 FQNNGV. V was trimmed by 5 bases and J by 0 bases, leaving 14 bases between them. The CDR3 region is CASSPNWAYSYEQYF. CDR3 bases: TGTGCCAGCAGCCCTAACTGGGCCTACTCCTACGAGCAGTACTTC.

The V call is TRBV11-2, the J call TRBJ2-2, with 8 bases fitting TRBD1. Germline V lookup: CDR1 SGHAT, CDR2 FQNNGV. V lost 2 bases to trimming and J lost 5 bases; unmatched junction nucleotides: 4. CDR3 length: 15 residues. In DNA, the CDR3 is TGTGCCAGCAGCTTAAGCCGACAGGGGACCGGGGAGCTGTTTTTT. Protein product: CASSLSRQGTGELFF.